Below, 23 T cell receptor beta chains from the same sample are listed, as sequenced in a study of blood T cell repertoires in COVID-19. Generated by immunoSEQ multiplex PCR, the TCRdb table keeps only in-frame clones and is missing some. The sample yields almost 400,000 clones, roughly 89% seen once. Sequences were obtained from PBMCs or T cells enriched from blood (not recorded which). Receptors originate from a woman aged 25 to 39 who had recovered from COVID-19.

The V gene is TRBV27, the J gene TRBJ2-7, with a possible D match to TRBD2 (6 bases). This CDR3 has 14 residues. Germline V CDR1 and CDR2: MNHEY, SMNVEV (reference sequence). V shed 8 bases and J shed 0 bases, with 14 bases lying between them. CDR3 sequence: CASALSGYSYEQYF. The CDR3 DNA reads as TGTGCCAGCGCTCTTAGCGGTTACTCCTACGAGCAGTACTTC.

V usage is TRBV6-5 and J usage is TRBJ2-7, with a weak D call TRBD2 (5 bases). Trimming removed 2 bases from V and 4 bases from J, with 15 bases in between. There are 15 residues in the CDR3. From germline, CDR1 is MNHEY and CDR2 SVGAGI. The CDR3 sequence is CASSYARRGSYEQYF. The CDR3 bases are TGTGCCAGCAGTTACGCCCGCCGGGGATCTTACGAGCAGTACTTC.

V is TRBV4-1 and J is TRBJ1-3; weak D call: TRBD1 (5 bases). The ends were cut back, 2 bases at V and 0 bases at J, with 17 bases in the middle. CDR3 size: 18 residues. Germline CDR1 is MGHRA and CDR2 is YSYEKL. In DNA, the CDR3 is TGCGCCAGCAGCCAAAAATTTCCCTCCAGGGCCTCTGGAAACACCATATATTTT. Its protein product is CASSQKFPSRASGNTIYF.

The CDR3 DNA reads TGTGCCAGCAGTCTCCGACAGGGCACTGAAGCTTTCTTT. Protein sequence: CASSLRQGTEAFF. The genes are TRBV12-3 or TRBV12-4 and TRBJ1-1, with 7 bases aligning to TRBD1. V lost 5 bases and J lost 4; bases outside the gene matches: 4. The CDR3 loop spans 13 amino acids.

The chain links TRBV2 to TRBJ1-1; tentatively, D is TRBD1 (6 bases). Germline-derived CDR1 and CDR2 are SNHLY and FYNNEI. V was pared by 4 bases and J by 4 bases, with 10 bases between. The CDR3 is 13 amino acids. The CDR3 region is CASSGLGGTEAFF. The CDR3 coding sequence is TGTGCCAGCAGTGGTTTAGGGGGCACTGAAGCTTTCTTT.

The gene calls are TRBV11-3 and TRBJ2-5; possible D gene TRBD2, 6 bases. The CDR3 is 13 residues long. Germline V gene sequence: CDR1 SGHNT, CDR2 YENEEA. V lost 4 bases to trimming and J lost 4 bases, with 10 bases between them. The chain's CDR3 is CASSSTGAETQYF. CDR3 coding DNA: TGTGCCAGCAGCTCGACGGGAGCAGAGACCCAGTACTTC.

The chain carries TRBV4-2 and TRBJ2-7, with TRBD2 matching over 9 bases. From germline, CDR1 is LGHNA and CDR2 YNFKEQ. The V gene end was trimmed by 0 bases and the J gene end by 2 bases; junction bases not matched to a gene: 8. CDR3 length: 17 amino acids. The CDR3 DNA sequence: TGTGCCAGCAGCCAAGATCTAGGGACTAGCCGAACCTACGAGCAGTACTTC. Protein sequence: CASSQDLGTSRTYEQYF.

The chain couples TRBV5-4 to TRBJ2-7; a weak D match, TRBD1 (6 bases). The CDR3 runs 13 residues. Trimming shortened V by 5 bases and J by 6 bases, and 15 bases separated the two germline ends. Looked up from germline, CDR1 is SGHNT and CDR2 is YYREEE (reference sequence). In nucleotides, the CDR3 is TGTGCCAGCAGTTCCGGACAGATCCGCGAGCAGTACTTC. Translating it yields CASSSGQIREQYF.

V and J are TRBV4-3 and TRBJ2-3, with TRBD2 identical over 9 bases. The CDR3 contains 18 residues. The trim removed 1 base at V and 4 bases at J, leaving 12 bases unmatched. Germline CDR1 LGHNA, CDR2 YSLEER. The CDR3 spells CASSQALAGPERPDTQYF. Written as DNA, the CDR3 is TGCGCCAGCAGCCAAGCTCTAGCGGGGCCTGAGCGGCCAGATACGCAGTATTTT.

The chain has TRBV3-1 (or the pseudogene TRBV3-2) and TRBJ2-2; TRBD1 is a possible D gene (5 bases). Germline V lookup: CDR1 LGHDT, CDR2 YNNKEL (reference sequence). This CDR3 spans 15 amino acids. V shed 4 bases and J shed 9 bases, with 18 bases lying between them. Here the CDR3 DNA reads TGTGCCAGCAGCCCGCAGGGTGGAATGAGTCGGGAGCTGTTTTTT. This encodes CASSPQGGMSRELFF.

The rearrangement joins TRBV28 to TRBJ2-7, with D perhaps matching TRBD2 (5 bases). The CDR3 spans 14 residues. The V end lost 2 bases, the J end lost 2 bases, and 10 bases lay between the germline ends. CDR1 is MDHEN and CDR2 is SYDVKM in the germline V gene. DNA of the CDR3: TGTGCCAGCAGTTTAGATGCGGGCCCCTACGAGCAGTACTTC. Translated, it gives CASSLDAGPYEQYF.

The rearrangement joins TRBV27 to TRBJ1-2, with D possibly being TRBD1 (6 bases). The CDR3 consists of 15 residues. Germline values: CDR1 MNHEY, CDR2 SMNVEV (reference sequence). V was clipped by 5 bases and J by 4 bases, with 17 bases between them. CDR3 sequence reads: CASSPGARAVYGYTF. The CDR3 nucleotides are TGTGCCAGCAGTCCAGGGGCCCGGGCGGTCTATGGCTACACCTTC.

This clone showed up just once. The J gene is TRBJ1-2, the V gene TRBV28; the match to TRBD1 covers 7 bases. The ends lost 6 bases at V and 4 bases at J; junction bases unmatched: 11. Germline V gives CDR1 MDHEN, CDR2 SYDVKM. The CDR3 covers 15 residues. CDR3 region: CASSSDSTGAYGYTF. The CDR3 DNA sequence: TGTGCCAGCAGCTCCGATAGTACAGGGGCCTATGGCTACACCTTC.

Here the CDR3 reads CASTQLAAKNIQYF. DNA for the CDR3: TGTGCCAGCACCCAGTTGGCAGCCAAAAACATTCAGTACTTC. The V and J genes are TRBV7-9 and TRBJ2-4; D call uncertain. Trimming left V 7 bases short and J 0 bases short, with 10 bases between. This CDR3 is built from 14 residues. Germline CDR1 is SEHNR and CDR2 is FQNEAQ (reference sequence).

The V and J genes are TRBV5-1 and TRBJ1-4; weak D call: TRBD1 (5 bases). This CDR3 is built from 15 residues. V lost 5 bases and J lost 7, with 18 bases in between. Germline loops: CDR1 SGHRS, CDR2 YFSETQ. The chain's CDR3 is CASSLDSTMSEKLFF. For the CDR3, the DNA is TGCGCCAGCAGTTTAGACAGCACCATGAGTGAAAAACTGTTTTTT.

The chain uses TRBV19 and TRBJ2-7; D is uncertain. Germline V gene lookup returns CDR1 LNHDA and CDR2 SQIVND (reference sequence). V lost 3 bases, J lost 2 bases, and 11 bases lay in between. The CDR3 spans 14 residues. The DNA of the CDR3 is TGTGCCAGTAGTATGGCCGACGGAGCCTACGAGCAGTACTTC. It yields the protein CASSMADGAYEQYF.

V gene TRBV27 combines with J gene TRBJ1-1, with D possibly matching TRBD1 (5 bases). The CDR3 runs 14 residues. The germline V gene has CDR1 MNHEY and CDR2 SMNVEV (reference sequence). Between the trimmed V and J ends, which lost 5 bases and 0 bases, there was a span of 10 bases. CDR3 loop: CASSRRGMNTEAFF. The CDR3 DNA reads as TGTGCCAGCAGTCGACGGGGGATGAACACTGAAGCTTTCTTT.

This clone showed up just a few times. Compared with germline, one end of the junction differs, possibly owing to a read error. The chain links TRBV2 to TRBJ1-6; tentative D call: TRBD1 (6 bases). The CDR3 sequence is 15 residues long. Germline CDR1 and CDR2: SNHLY and FYNNEI. Written as DNA, the CDR3 is TGTGCCAGCAGGGAAGGACAGAGTGGGAATTCACCCCTCCACTTT. Translation gives CASREGQSGNSPLHF.

This clone was seen only once. V usage is TRBV29-1 and J usage is TRBJ1-1, with a weak D call TRBD1 (6 bases). Trimming pared 4 bases from V and 4 bases from J, leaving 13 bases between. The CDR3 contains 13 residues. The germline gives CDR1 SQVTM, CDR2 ANQGSEA. The CDR3 loop reads CSVGGGGSTEAFF. CDR3 sequence (DNA): TGCAGCGTTGGTGGGGGCGGGAGCACTGAAGCTTTCTTT.

This clone was picked up one time. The J gene is TRBJ2-7, the V gene TRBV3-1 (or the pseudogene TRBV3-2); 8 bases line up with TRBD2. CDR1 is LGHDT and CDR2 is YNNKEL in the germline V gene (reference sequence). The CDR3 contains 14 residues. The J segment lost 2 bases and the V segment lost 8 bases, leaving 8 bases of the junction unmatched. The CDR3 DNA follows: TGTGCCAGCCATCCCCTCGGGGGGGCCTACGAGCAGTACTTC. Its translation is CASHPLGGAYEQYF.

This rearrangement joins TRBV10-3 to TRBJ1-2, with a weak D call TRBD1 (6 bases). This CDR3 contains 13 residues. The germline V and J ends were trimmed by 10 bases and 8 bases, with 20 bases remaining between them. Germline values: CDR1 ENHRY, CDR2 SYGVKD. CDR3 in amino acids: CASRGQLTSGYTF. The CDR3 DNA is TGTGCCAGCCGAGGACAGTTGACTTCGGGCTACACCTTC.

As to this clone: Germline is not matched at one junction end, which may reflect a read error. The V gene is TRBV5-1, the J gene TRBJ1-6; D possibly corresponds to TRBD1 (5 bases). The CDR3 sequence is 15 residues long. CDR1 is SGHRS and CDR2 is YFSETQ in the germline V gene. This CDR3 reads CARSGGTGGNSPLHF. CDR3 sequence (DNA): TGCGCCCGCAGCGGGGGGACCGGGGGGAATTCACCCCTCCACTTT.

The V call is TRBV6-4, the J call TRBJ1-2; D is perhaps TRBD1 (5 bases). Germline V gene lookup returns CDR1 MRHNA and CDR2 SNTAGT. Trimming stripped 3 bases from V and 5 bases from J, with 13 bases between. This CDR3 has 14 residues. CDR3 nucleotides: TGTGCCAGCAGTGATACGGACACCGGTTATGGCTACACCTTC. Translation: CASSDTDTGYGYTF.